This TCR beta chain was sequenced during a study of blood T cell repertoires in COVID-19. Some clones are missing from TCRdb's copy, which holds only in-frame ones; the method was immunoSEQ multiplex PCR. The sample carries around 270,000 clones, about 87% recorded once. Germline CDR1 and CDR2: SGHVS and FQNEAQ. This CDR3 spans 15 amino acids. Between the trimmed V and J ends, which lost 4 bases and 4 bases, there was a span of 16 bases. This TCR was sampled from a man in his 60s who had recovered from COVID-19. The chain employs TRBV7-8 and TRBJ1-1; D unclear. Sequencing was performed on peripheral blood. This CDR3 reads CASSSGGSRSTEAFF. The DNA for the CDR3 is TGTGCCAGCAGCTCAGGAGGGTCCCGGAGCACTGAAGCTTTCTTT.